This TCR beta chain was observed in a study of STAT5B mutations in CD4+ large granular lymphocyte leukemia. Study observations and caveats: Data were not HLA-matched across samples.

Clones were sequenced by immunoSEQ multiplex PCR, and TCRdb holds only the in-frame ones, with some missing. Of about 25,000 clones listed, roughly 79% are singletons. Between the trimmed V and J ends, which lost 1 base and 2 bases, there was a span of 9 bases. The CDR3 spans 15 residues. The V gene's germline CDR1 is SGHVS and CDR2 FNYEAQ. For this clone: Antigen unknown.

V usage is TRBV7-6 and J usage is TRBJ1-3; D might be TRBD1 (6 bases). This clonotype was obtained from a human donor in good health. The sample comprised CD4+ T cells from blood buffy coats. Here the CDR3 reads CASSLEDRPGNTIYF. CDR3 coding DNA: TGTGCCAGCAGCTTAGAGGACAGACCTGGAAACACCATATATTTT. The full variable domain, rest sourced from reference TRBV7-6 and TRBJ1-3, is GAGVSQSPRYKVTKRGQDVALRCDPISGHVSLYWYRQALGQGPEFLTYFNYEAQQDKSGLPNDRFSAERPEGSISTLTIQRTEQRDSAMYRCASSLEDRPGNTIYFGEGSWLTVV.